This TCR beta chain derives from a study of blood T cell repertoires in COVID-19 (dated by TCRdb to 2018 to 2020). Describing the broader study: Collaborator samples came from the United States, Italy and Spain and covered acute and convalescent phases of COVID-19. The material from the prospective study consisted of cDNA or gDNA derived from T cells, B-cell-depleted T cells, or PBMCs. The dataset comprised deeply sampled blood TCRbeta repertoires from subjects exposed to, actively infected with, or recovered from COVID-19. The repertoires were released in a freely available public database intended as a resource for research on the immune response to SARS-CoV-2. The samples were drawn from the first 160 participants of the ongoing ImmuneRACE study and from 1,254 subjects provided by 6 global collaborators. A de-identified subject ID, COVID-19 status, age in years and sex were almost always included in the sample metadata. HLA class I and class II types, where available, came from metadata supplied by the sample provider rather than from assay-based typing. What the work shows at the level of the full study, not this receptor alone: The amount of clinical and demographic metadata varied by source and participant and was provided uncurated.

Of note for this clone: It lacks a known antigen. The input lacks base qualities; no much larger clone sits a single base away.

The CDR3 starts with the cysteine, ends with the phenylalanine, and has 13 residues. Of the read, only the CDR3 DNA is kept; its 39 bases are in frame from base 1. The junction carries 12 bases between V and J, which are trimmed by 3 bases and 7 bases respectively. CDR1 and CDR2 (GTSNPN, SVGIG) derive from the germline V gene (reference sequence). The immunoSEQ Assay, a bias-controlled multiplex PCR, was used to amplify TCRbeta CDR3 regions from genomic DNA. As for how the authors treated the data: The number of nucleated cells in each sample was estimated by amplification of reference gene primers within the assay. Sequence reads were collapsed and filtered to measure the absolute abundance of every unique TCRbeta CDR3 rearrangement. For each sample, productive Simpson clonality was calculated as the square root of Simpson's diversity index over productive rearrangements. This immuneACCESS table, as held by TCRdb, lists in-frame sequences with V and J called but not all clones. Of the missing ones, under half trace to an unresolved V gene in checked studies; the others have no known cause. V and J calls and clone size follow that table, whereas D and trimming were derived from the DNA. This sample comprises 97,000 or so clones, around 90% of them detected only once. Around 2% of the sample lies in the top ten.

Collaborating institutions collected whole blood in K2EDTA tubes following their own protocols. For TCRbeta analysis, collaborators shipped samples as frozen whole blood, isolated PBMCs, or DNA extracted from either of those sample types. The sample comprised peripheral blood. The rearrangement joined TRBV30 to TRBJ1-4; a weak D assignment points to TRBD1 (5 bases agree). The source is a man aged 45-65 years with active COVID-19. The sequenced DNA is TGTGCCTGGAGCTCTGTTAGGGGTGAAAAACTGTTTTTT. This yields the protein CAWSSVRGEKLFF.